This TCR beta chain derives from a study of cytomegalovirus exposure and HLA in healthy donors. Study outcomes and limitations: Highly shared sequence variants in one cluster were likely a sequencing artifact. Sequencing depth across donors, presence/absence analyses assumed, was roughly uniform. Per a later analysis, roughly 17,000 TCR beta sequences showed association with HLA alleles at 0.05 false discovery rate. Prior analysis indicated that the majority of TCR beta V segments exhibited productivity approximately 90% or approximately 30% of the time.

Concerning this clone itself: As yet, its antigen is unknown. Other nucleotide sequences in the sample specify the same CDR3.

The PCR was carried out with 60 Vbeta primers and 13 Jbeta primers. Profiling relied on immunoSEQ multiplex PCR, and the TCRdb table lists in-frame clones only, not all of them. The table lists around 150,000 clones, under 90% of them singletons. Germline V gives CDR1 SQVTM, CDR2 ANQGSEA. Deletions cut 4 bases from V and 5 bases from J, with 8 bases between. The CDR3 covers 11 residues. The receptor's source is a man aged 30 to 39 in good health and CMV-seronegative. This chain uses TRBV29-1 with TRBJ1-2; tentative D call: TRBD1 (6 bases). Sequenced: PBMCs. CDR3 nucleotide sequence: TGCAGCGTTGTGACAGGATATGGCTACACCTTC. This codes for CSVVTGYGYTF.